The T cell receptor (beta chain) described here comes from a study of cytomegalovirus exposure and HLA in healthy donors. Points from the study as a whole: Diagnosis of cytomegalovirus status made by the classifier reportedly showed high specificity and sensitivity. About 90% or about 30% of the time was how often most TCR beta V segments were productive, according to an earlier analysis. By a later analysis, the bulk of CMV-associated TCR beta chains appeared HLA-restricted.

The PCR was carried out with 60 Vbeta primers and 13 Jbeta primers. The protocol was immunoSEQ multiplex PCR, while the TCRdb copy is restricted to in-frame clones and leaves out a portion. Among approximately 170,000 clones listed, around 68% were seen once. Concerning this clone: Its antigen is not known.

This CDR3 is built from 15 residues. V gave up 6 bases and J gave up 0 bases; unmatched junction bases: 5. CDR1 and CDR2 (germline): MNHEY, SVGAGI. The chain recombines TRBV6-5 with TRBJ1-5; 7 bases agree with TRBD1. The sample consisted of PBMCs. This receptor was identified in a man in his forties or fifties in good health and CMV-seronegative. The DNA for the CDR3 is TGTGCCAGCAGCCGACAGGGATATAGCAATCAGCCCCAGCATTTT. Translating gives CASSRQGYSNQPQHF.